Sequencing of this TCR beta chain was carried out in a study of cytomegalovirus exposure and HLA in healthy donors. Background on the study: The Caucasian-associated ancestry cluster contained approximately 81% of the roughly 370 genotyped donors.

Study outcomes and limitations: Follow-up analysis seemed to connect common viral pathogens with several of the most significant clusters identified. TCR beta chains associated with HLA were, in a later analysis, more clonally expanded than equally common others. Association with HLA alleles at 0.05 false discovery rate was found for 16,951 TCR beta sequences in a later analysis.

Use of 60 Vbeta and 13 Jbeta primers characterized the PCR. Data came from immunoSEQ multiplex PCR; TCRdb stores just in-frame clones and leaves some out. The sample has around 110,000 clones, around 65% seen once. Of note for this clone: Antigen: not known.

The J segment lost 4 bases and the V segment lost 2 bases, leaving 6 bases of the junction unmatched. This CDR3 comprises 15 residues. Germline CDR1 is MDHEN and CDR2 is SYDVKM. The rearrangement joins TRBV28 to TRBJ1-2; 8 bases align to TRBD1. This clonotype originated in a man aged 18 to 29 in good health and CMV-seronegative. The sequencing input was PBMCs. CDR3 protein: CASSLRGTGAYGYTF. DNA of the CDR3: TGTGCCAGCAGTTTACGGGGGACAGGTGCCTATGGCTACACCTTC.